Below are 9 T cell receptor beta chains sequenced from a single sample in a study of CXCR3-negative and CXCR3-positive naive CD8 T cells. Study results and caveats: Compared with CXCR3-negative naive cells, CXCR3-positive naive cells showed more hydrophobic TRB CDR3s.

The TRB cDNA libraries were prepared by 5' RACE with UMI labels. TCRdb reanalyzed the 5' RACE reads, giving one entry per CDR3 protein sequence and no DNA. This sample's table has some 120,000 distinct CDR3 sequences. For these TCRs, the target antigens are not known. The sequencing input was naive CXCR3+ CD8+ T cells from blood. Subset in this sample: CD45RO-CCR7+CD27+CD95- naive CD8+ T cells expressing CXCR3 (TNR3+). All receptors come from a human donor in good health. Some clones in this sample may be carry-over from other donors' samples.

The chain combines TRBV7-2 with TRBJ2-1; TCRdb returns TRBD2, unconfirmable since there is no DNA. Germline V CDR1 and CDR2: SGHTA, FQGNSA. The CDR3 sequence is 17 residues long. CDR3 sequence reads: CASSWGGGGNSYNEQFF.

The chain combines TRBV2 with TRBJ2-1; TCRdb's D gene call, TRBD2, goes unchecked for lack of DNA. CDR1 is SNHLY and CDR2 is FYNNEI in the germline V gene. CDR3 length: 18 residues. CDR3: CASSEARLAGGPHNEQFF.

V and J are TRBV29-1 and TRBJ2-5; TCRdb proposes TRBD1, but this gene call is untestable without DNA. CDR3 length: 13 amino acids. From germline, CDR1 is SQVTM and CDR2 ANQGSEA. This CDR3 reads CSVETDPSETQYF.

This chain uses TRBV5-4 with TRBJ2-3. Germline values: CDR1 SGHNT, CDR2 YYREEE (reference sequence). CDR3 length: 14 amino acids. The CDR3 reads CASSLFPSTDTQYF.

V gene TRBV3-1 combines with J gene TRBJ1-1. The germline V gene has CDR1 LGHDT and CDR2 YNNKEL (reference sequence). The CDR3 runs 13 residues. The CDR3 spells CASSQDWGTEAFF.

This CDR3 is CSVAPGQGNEQYF. The V gene is TRBV29-1, the J gene TRBJ2-7; TCRdb reports TRBD1, a call that lacks DNA to check it against. From germline, CDR1 is SQVTM and CDR2 ANQGSEA. This CDR3 spans 13 amino acids.

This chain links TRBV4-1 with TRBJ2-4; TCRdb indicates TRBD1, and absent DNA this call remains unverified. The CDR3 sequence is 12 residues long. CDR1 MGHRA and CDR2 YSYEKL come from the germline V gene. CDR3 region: CASSGGKNIQYF.

The CDR3 sequence: CASSLGAANYGYTF. The chain uses TRBV11-2 and TRBJ1-2. The CDR3 totals 14 residues. Germline V CDR1 and CDR2: SGHAT, FQNNGV.

The CDR3 loop reads CASSLVTQRTQAFF. The gene calls are TRBV7-9 and TRBJ1-1; TCRdb reports TRBD1, a call that lacks DNA to check it against. CDR1 and CDR2 (germline): SEHNR, FQNEAQ (reference sequence). The CDR3 is made up of 14 amino acids. The full variable domain, with the rest looked up from reference TRBV7-9 and TRBJ1-1, is DTGVSQNPRHKITKRGQNVTFRCDPISEHNRLYWYRQTLGQGPEFLTYFQNEAQLEKSRLLSDRFSAERPKGSFSTLEIQRTEQGDSAMYLCASSLVTQRTQAFFGQGTRLTVV.